The 12 T cell receptor beta chains below come from one sample, sequenced in a study of regulatory T cells in long-lasting Graves disease. Time point reported: persistent/refractory GD, antithyroid drugs over 5 years with positive TRAb. PBMC RNA was the source of the TCR library. HTBI primers from iRepertoire and Arm-PCR of CDR3 regions yielded the TCR beta libraries. One entry per CDR3 protein, called by TCRdb with MiXCR from the multiplex PCR reads. The data contain about 470,000 distinct CDR3 sequences, roughly 21% of them singletons. The input for sequencing was peripheral blood mononuclear cells (PBMCs), taken when the disease was refractory, from a patient treated with antithyroid drugs. The receptors were gathered from a female donor with Graves disease.

This clonotype was detected many times. This rearrangement joins TRBV28 to TRBJ2-4, with no clear D. The CDR3 has 16 residues. V lost 2 bases and J 0 bases, leaving 11 bases between the germline ends. Looked up from germline, CDR1 is MDHEN and CDR2 is SYDVKM. The CDR3 region is CASSLHRALAKNIQYF. CDR3 bases: TGTGCCAGCAGTTTACACCGTGCCTTAGCCAAAAACATTCAGTACTTC.

This clonotype occurred many times. This chain joins TRBV2 and TRBJ2-7, with D possibly matching TRBD1 (5 bases). CDR1 and CDR2 from the germline V gene are SNHLY and FYNNEI. CDR3 length equals 18 residues. V gave up 2 bases and J gave up 3 bases, with 23 bases separating them. The CDR3 loop reads CASSESGQGSFFDYEQYF. CDR3 nucleotides: TGTGCCAGCAGTGAAAGTGGGCAGGGATCCTTCTTTGACTACGAGCAGTACTTC.

This clonotype was found many times. The chain uses TRBV11-3 and TRBJ2-7; tentatively, D is TRBD1 (6 bases). The V gene lost 3 bases and the J gene lost 2 bases, with 8 bases spanning the gap. The CDR3 loop spans 13 amino acids. Germline V gene sequence: CDR1 SGHNT, CDR2 YENEEA. DNA for the CDR3: TGTGCCAGCAGCTTTGGACAGCCCTACGAGCAGTACTTC. Translating it yields CASSFGQPYEQYF.

This chain uses TRBV20-1 with TRBJ2-5; possibly TRBD2 for D (7 bases). This CDR3 spans 16 amino acids. V was shortened by 3 bases and J by 4 bases, with 21 bases between the two germline ends. The germline V gene encodes CDR1 DFQATT and CDR2 SNEGSKA (reference sequence). CDR3 DNA: TGCAGTGCTAGCCGGGGGGCGGGGATTGGGGGAGAGACCCAGTACTTC. It yields the protein CSASRGAGIGGETQYF.

As to this clonotype: A read error is possible here, since a much larger clone lies one base away. This chain connects TRBV6-1 to TRBJ2-7; D possibly uses TRBD1 or TRBD2 (5 bases each). Germline V gene data show CDR1 as MNHNS and CDR2 as SASEGT. This CDR3 has 16 residues. CDR3 nucleotides: TGTGCCAGCAGTGAAGGGGGTCAGGGAGCCTCCTACGAGCAGCACTTC. Protein product: CASSEGGQGASYEQHF.

This clonotype was counted many times. The CDR3 sequence is CAIGGGDSYEQYF. The CDR3 nucleotides read TGTGCCATCGGGGGTGGGGACTCCTACGAGCAGTACTTC. The V call is TRBV10-3, the J call TRBJ2-7; D is perhaps TRBD1 or TRBD2 (5 bases each). The CDR3 length is 13 residues. V dropped 8 bases and J dropped 0 bases, with 11 bases sitting between them. Looked up from germline, CDR1 is ENHRY and CDR2 is SYGVKD.

V gene TRBV29-1 combines with J gene TRBJ2-5, with a tentative D call TRBD1 (6 bases). Trimming removed 3 bases at V and 2 bases at J, with 10 bases between. Germline assignment: CDR1 SQVTM and CDR2 ANQGSEA. CDR3 length: 13 residues. DNA for the CDR3: TGCAGCGTTGACAGGGGCCTTCAAGAGACCCAGTACTTC. Protein product: CSVDRGLQETQYF.

The sample holds many counts of this clonotype. This rearrangement joins TRBV20-1 to TRBJ2-5; D uncertain. The CDR3 sequence is 13 residues long. V lost 1 base and J lost 4, with 10 bases in between. Germline V gives CDR1 DFQATT, CDR2 SNEGSKA (reference sequence). Here the CDR3 reads CSARGNTPETQYF. The CDR3 nucleotides read TGCAGTGCTAGAGGGAATACTCCAGAGACCCAGTACTTC.

The chain uses TRBV5-1 and TRBJ1-6; D is perhaps TRBD1 (6 bases). Germline lookup yields CDR1 SGHRS and CDR2 YFSETQ. V shed 4 bases and J shed 5 bases, with 10 bases lying between them. CDR3 length: 14 residues. The chain's CDR3 is CASSLDSNNSPLHF. For the CDR3, the DNA is TGCGCCAGCAGCCTGGACAGTAATAATTCACCCCTCCACTTT.

About this clonotype: A much more abundant neighbour one base away suggests this may be a read error. V and J are TRBV9 and TRBJ2-5; D is perhaps TRBD1 (7 bases). Germline CDR1 reads SGDLS; CDR2 reads YYNGEE. The CDR3 is 16 residues long. The CDR3 bases are TGTGCCAGCAGCGGCGCGGCAGGAGGGGGCCAAGGGACCCAGTACTTC. Protein product: CASSGAAGGGQGTQYF.

This clonotype was found many times. V and J are TRBV28 and TRBJ2-6, with TRBD1 identical over 7 bases. Germline loops: CDR1 MDHEN, CDR2 SYDVKM. V shed 4 bases, J shed 2 bases, and the junction held 14 bases outside the gene matches. The CDR3 has 19 residues. CDR3: CASSSPRDSTTPGANVLTF. DNA of the CDR3: TGTGCCAGCAGTTCCCCCCGGGACAGCACTACGCCTGGGGCCAACGTCCTGACTTTC.

The chain carries TRBV6-1 and TRBJ1-2; no reliable D call. Germline CDR1 and CDR2: MNHNS and SASEGT. This CDR3 is 13 amino acids long. V gave up 6 bases and J gave up 3 bases, with 11 bases separating them. The CDR3 is CASSYSRDYGYTF. CDR3 DNA sequence: TGTGCCAGCAGCTATTCTCGGGACTATGGCTACACCTTC.